The rows below give T cell receptor beta chains drawn from one sample of a study of T cell responses to AZD1222 COVID-19 vaccine. Clones were sequenced by immunoSEQ multiplex PCR, and TCRdb holds only the in-frame ones, with some missing. The data contain around 120,000 clones, approximately 90% of them singletons. The specimen was peripheral blood, collected on day 0 of AZD1222 vaccination. The receptors shown here come from an adult in good health. The CDR3 runs from the conserved cysteine through the conserved F or W. Each record gives: V gene, J gene, clone size, D gene, CDR3 protein, CDR3 DNA. The D gene is left open where the match is weak. Where a row states a size, it is once, few, many or the class of an expanded clone; other rows omit it.

TRBV5-8	TRBJ1-1	.	TRBD1	CASSTRTGVNTEAFF	TGTGCCAGCAGCACCCGGACAGGGGTAAACACTGAAGCTTTCTTT
TRBV5-1	TRBJ2-1	.	.	CASTSQGAWGEQFF	TGCGCCAGCACCTCCCAGGGCGCCTGGGGTGAGCAGTTCTTC
TRBV5-1	TRBJ2-5	.	.	CASSLELGSQETQYF	TGCGCCAGCAGCTTGGAATTGGGATCCCAAGAGACCCAGTACTTC
TRBV30	TRBJ1-2	.	TRBD1	CAWSGQGYGYTF	TGTGCCTGGAGTGGACAGGGCTATGGCTACACCTTC
TRBV4-1	TRBJ2-3	.	.	CASSHVGSTDTQYF	TGCGCCAGCAGCCACGTGGGGAGCACAGATACGCAGTATTTT
TRBV7-3	TRBJ2-3	.	.	CASTLGGTDTQYF	TGTGCCAGCACTTTAGGGGGGACAGATACGCAGTATTTT
TRBV6-2/TRBV6-3	TRBJ2-7	.	.	CASSYLGGTPYEQYF	TGTGCCAGCAGTTACCTGGGGGGAACCCCCTACGAGCAGTACTTC
TRBV27	TRBJ1-5	.	TRBD1	CASSSGQGAANQPQHF	TGTGCCAGCAGTTCGGGACAGGGGGCTGCAAATCAGCCCCAGCATTTT
TRBV28	TRBJ2-1	.	TRBD2	CASSSPGLAGHNEQFF	TGTGCCAGCAGTTCCCCGGGACTAGCGGGGCACAATGAGCAGTTCTTC
TRBV3-1/TRBV3-2	TRBJ1-2	.	.	CASSHLDSTAGYTF	TGTGCCAGCAGCCACTTAGACAGTACGGCGGGCTACACCTTC
TRBV3-1/TRBV3-2	TRBJ1-6	.	.	CASSQGQAGNSPLHF	TGTGCCAGCAGCCAAGGACAGGCAGGAAATTCACCCCTCCACTTT
TRBV18	TRBJ2-7	.	.	CASSFRVQGRSGEQYF	TGTGCCAGCTCATTCAGAGTACAGGGAAGATCGGGCGAGCAGTACTTC
TRBV7-9	TRBJ2-3	once	.	CASSLGSFSDTQYF	TGTGCCAGCAGCCTTGGAAGCTTCTCAGATACGCAGTATTTT
TRBV30	TRBJ2-1	few	TRBD2	CAWNPTGGPNEQFF	TGTGCCTGGAATCCGACGGGAGGGCCGAATGAGCAGTTCTTC
TRBV6-6	TRBJ1-1	.	.	CASSPTLDRPFTFSVTEAFF	TGTGCCAGCAGTCCAACCCTCGACAGGCCGTTCACCTTTTCGGTCACTGAAGCTTTCTTT
TRBV5-6	TRBJ1-1	.	.	CASSFGSNTEAFF	TGTGCCAGCAGCTTTGGCTCGAACACTGAAGCTTTCTTT
TRBV5-6	TRBJ1-1	.	TRBD1	CASSSRGQMGTEAFF	TGTGCCAGCAGCTCCAGGGGGCAGATGGGCACTGAAGCTTTCTTT
TRBV28	TRBJ2-7	.	TRBD2	CASSKGTSGGGEQYF	TGTGCCAGCAGCAAGGGGACTAGCGGGGGAGGGGAGCAGTACTTC
TRBV18	TRBJ1-3	few	.	CASSSAGTRDSGNTIYF	TGTGCCAGCTCATCCGCCGGGACAAGGGACTCTGGAAACACCATATATTTT
TRBV3-1/TRBV3-2	TRBJ1-3	.	.	CASSPSDRRAGNTIYF	TGTGCCAGCAGCCCCTCAGACCGCAGGGCTGGAAACACCATATATTTT
TRBV7-3	TRBJ2-1	.	.	CASRLGSSNEQFF	TGTGCCAGCAGGTTAGGGAGTAGCAATGAGCAGTTCTTC
TRBV3-1/TRBV3-2	TRBJ1-4	.	.	CASSQTHRINEKLFF	TGTGCCAGCAGCCAAACGCACAGAATTAATGAAAAACTGTTTTTT
TRBV11-1	TRBJ1-2	.	.	CASSLQQGGDYGYTF	TGTGCCAGCAGCCTTCAACAGGGAGGAGACTATGGCTACACCTTC
TRBV2	TRBJ2-7	once	.	CASSKTYEQYF	TGTGCCAGCAGTAAGACCTACGAGCAGTACTTC
TRBV6-5	TRBJ2-3	.	TRBD2	CASSSSGVPLGRTQYF	TGTGCCAGCAGTTCTAGCGGGGTCCCCTTGGGGAGAACGCAGTATTTT
TRBV11-2	TRBJ1-2	.	TRBD1	CASSLGPQGTYGYTF	TGTGCCAGCAGCTTAGGGCCACAGGGGACCTATGGCTACACCTTC
TRBV11-2	TRBJ1-4	.	.	CASKGYTNEKLFF	TGTGCCAGCAAGGGGTACACTAATGAAAAACTGTTTTTT
TRBV6-6	TRBJ1-4	.	.	CATLGLGEKLFF	TGTGCCACTCTGGGCTTAGGGGAAAAACTGTTTTTT
TRBV21-1	TRBJ2-5	.	.	CASSKVEGRAGRQETQYF	TGTGCCAGCAGCAAGGTCGAGGGGAGGGCAGGGAGGCAAGAGACCCAGTACTTC
TRBV30	TRBJ1-2	few	.	CAWSTPGGFYGYTF	TGTGCCTGGAGTACCCCGGGGGGCTTCTATGGCTACACCTTC
TRBV6-2/TRBV6-3	TRBJ2-7	.	.	CASSYGTREQYF	TGTGCCAGCAGTTACGGGACGCGAGAGCAGTACTTC
TRBV10-2	TRBJ2-7	.	TRBD2	CASRITGGQYEQYF	TGCGCCAGCAGGATAACGGGGGGGCAGTACGAGCAGTACTTC
TRBV4-1	TRBJ2-1	.	TRBD2	CASSQVGRENYNEQFF	TGCGCCAGCAGCCAAGTGGGGCGGGAGAACTACAATGAGCAGTTCTTC
TRBV6-1	TRBJ1-2	once	.	CASSELRALYGYTF	TGTGCCAGCAGTGAACTTAGGGCCCTCTATGGCTACACCTTC
TRBV9	TRBJ1-2	.	.	CASSANYGYTF	TGTGCCAGCAGCGCCAACTATGGCTACACCTTC
TRBV2	TRBJ1-1	.	.	CASSAYRIPNTEAFF	TGTGCCAGCAGTGCTTACAGGATCCCGAACACTGAAGCTTTCTTT
TRBV27	TRBJ2-1	.	TRBD2	CASSPGASGRGEQFF	TGTGCCAGCAGCCCAGGGGCTAGCGGGAGGGGGGAGCAGTTCTTC
TRBV7-9	TRBJ2-7	few	TRBD2	CASSLGLAGREQYF	TGTGCCAGCAGCTTAGGACTAGCGGGACGCGAGCAGTACTTC
TRBV14	TRBJ2-2	.	.	CASSQETGIYTGELFF	TGTGCCAGCAGCCAGGAAACAGGGATTTACACCGGGGAGCTGTTTTTT
TRBV6-6	TRBJ2-1	.	TRBD1	CASSTGGTYNEQFF	TGTGCCAGCTCAACAGGGGGCACCTACAATGAGCAGTTCTTC
TRBV18	TRBJ1-4	.	.	CASSPVRESNEKLFF	TGTGCCAGCTCACCGGTCAGGGAATCTAATGAAAAACTGTTTTTT
TRBV19	TRBJ2-5	.	TRBD1	CASSIIGQGGETQYF	TGTGCCAGTAGTATAATCGGACAGGGAGGCGAGACCCAGTACTTC
TRBV28	TRBJ2-1	.	TRBD2	CASSGNPASGYNEQFF	TGTGCCAGCAGTGGGAATCCGGCTAGCGGCTACAATGAGCAGTTCTTC
TRBV2	TRBJ1-5	once	.	CASSGSTRDQPQHF	TGTGCCAGCAGTGGCAGCACGCGCGATCAGCCCCAGCATTTT
TRBV11-3	TRBJ1-1	.	TRBD1	CASSPSQGAHTEAFF	TGTGCCAGCAGCCCCTCACAGGGGGCGCATACTGAAGCTTTCTTT
TRBV5-1	TRBJ2-3	.	.	CASSPQSPDTQYF	TGCGCCAGCAGCCCGCAGAGTCCAGATACGCAGTATTTT
TRBV5-4	TRBJ2-1	.	.	CASSLVGGRGEQFF	TGTGCCAGCAGCTTGGTAGGTGGCCGGGGCGAGCAGTTCTTC
TRBV24-1	TRBJ1-4	.	.	CATSDSKGTVGMGREKLFF	TGTGCCACCAGTGATTCTAAGGGAACGGTAGGAATGGGTCGCGAAAAACTGTTTTTT
TRBV30	TRBJ1-2	.	.	CAWSVMGLYGYTF	TGTGCCTGGAGTGTGATGGGCCTCTATGGCTACACCTTC
TRBV5-1	TRBJ2-1	.	TRBD2	CASRIAGTENEQFF	TGCGCCAGCCGTATAGCGGGAACGGAAAATGAGCAGTTCTTC
TRBV10-3	TRBJ2-1	once	.	CAISEPRGASYNEQFF	TGTGCCATCAGTGAGCCTAGGGGGGCCTCCTACAATGAGCAGTTCTTC